This T cell receptor beta chain is drawn from a study of spatial heterogeneity in lung cancer. TCRdb fed the 5' RACE reads into MiXCR, producing one record per CDR3 protein. The sample contains approximately 52,000 distinct CDR3 sequences, approximately 5% of which appear only once. Time point meaning: sample taken at primary tumor resection. The sequenced material consisted of unsorted whole RNA from tumor, nontumor lung or frozen PBMC. This CDR3 comprises 15 residues. The V gene lost 3 bases and the J gene lost 6 bases, with 14 bases spanning the gap. The germline V gene encodes CDR1 LNHDA and CDR2 SQIVND (reference sequence).

The chain joins TRBV19 to TRBJ2-2, with a tentative D call TRBD2 (6 bases). This receptor was taken from a male donor with early-stage non-small cell lung cancer. Sequenced here: PBMCs, sampled at surgery. The CDR3 is CASSIIPGGAGELFF. Here the CDR3 DNA reads TGTGCCAGTAGTATTATCCCAGGAGGGGCCGGGGAGCTGTTTTTT.